The rows below give T cell receptor beta chains drawn from one sample of a study of cytomegalovirus exposure and HLA in healthy donors. Data came from immunoSEQ multiplex PCR; TCRdb stores just in-frame clones and leaves some out. The sample has about 280,000 clones, approximately 87% seen once. Specimen: PBMCs. These receptors originate from a young woman in good health and CMV-seronegative. Both conserved end residues are part of each CDR3.

cdr3_aa: CATSGDRALGWPQHF; v_call: TRBV15; j_call: TRBJ1-5
cdr3_aa: CASGNSRDRGRGYTF; v_call: TRBV27; j_call: TRBJ1-2
cdr3_aa: CASSSLLRGGSNQPQHF; v_call: TRBV28; j_call: TRBJ1-5
cdr3_aa: CATSSEQMYSNQPQHF; v_call: TRBV15; j_call: TRBJ1-5
cdr3_aa: CASSPGVRPNEKLFF; v_call: TRBV4-3; j_call: TRBJ1-4
cdr3_aa: CASSSPGTDTQYF; v_call: TRBV5-1; j_call: TRBJ2-3
cdr3_aa: CASSSNEQFF; v_call: TRBV13; j_call: TRBJ2-1
cdr3_aa: CASSEVQDEQYF; v_call: TRBV2; j_call: TRBJ2-7
cdr3_aa: CASSQDLKRSETQYF; v_call: TRBV4-3; j_call: TRBJ2-5
cdr3_aa: CASRLAGDNEQFF; v_call: TRBV14; j_call: TRBJ2-1
cdr3_aa: CASSLLGEGSAISYNEQFF; v_call: TRBV7-6; j_call: TRBJ2-1
cdr3_aa: CATSILAGVDEQFF; v_call: TRBV15; j_call: TRBJ2-1
cdr3_aa: CASSFGAQETQYF; v_call: TRBV7-3; j_call: TRBJ2-5
cdr3_aa: CASSSGVYSPLHF; v_call: TRBV28; j_call: TRBJ1-6
cdr3_aa: CASSHHNRGIEEKLFF; v_call: TRBV19; j_call: TRBJ1-4
cdr3_aa: CASSFSGVGDTQYF; v_call: TRBV28; j_call: TRBJ2-3
cdr3_aa: CASSPRDFYEQYF; v_call: TRBV19; j_call: TRBJ2-7
cdr3_aa: CASSQDSGSGNTIYF; v_call: TRBV4-1; j_call: TRBJ1-3
cdr3_aa: CASSRNRGQPYEQYF; v_call: TRBV7-2; j_call: TRBJ2-7
cdr3_aa: CASSAIARGLNEQFF; v_call: TRBV2; j_call: TRBJ2-1
cdr3_aa: CASSESTGANTGELFF; v_call: TRBV10-1; j_call: TRBJ2-2
cdr3_aa: CASTRTSGSIIEQFF; v_call: TRBV28; j_call: TRBJ2-1
cdr3_aa: CASSVEPGANEQFF; v_call: TRBV9; j_call: TRBJ2-1
cdr3_aa: CASSEAASGHTGELFF; v_call: TRBV6-1; j_call: TRBJ2-2
cdr3_aa: CAWSVGVAGDTQYF; v_call: TRBV30; j_call: TRBJ2-3
cdr3_aa: CASSLFVGDPNEQFF; v_call: TRBV7-3; j_call: TRBJ2-1
cdr3_aa: CASSVGQGSGNTIYF; v_call: TRBV9; j_call: TRBJ1-3
cdr3_aa: CASASGTGVLSGNTIYF; v_call: TRBV12-5; j_call: TRBJ1-3
cdr3_aa: CASSSLTVGNEQFF; v_call: TRBV7-8; j_call: TRBJ2-1
cdr3_aa: CSVESGETQYF; v_call: TRBV29-1; j_call: TRBJ2-5
cdr3_aa: CASSLGTGSNQPQHF; v_call: TRBV28; j_call: TRBJ1-5
cdr3_aa: CASSESITSGSTDTQYF; v_call: TRBV25-1; j_call: TRBJ2-3
cdr3_aa: CASSLRTSGYEQYF; v_call: TRBV11-2; j_call: TRBJ2-7
cdr3_aa: CASSSPRQGEGYTF; v_call: TRBV11-2; j_call: TRBJ1-2
cdr3_aa: CASSLGGGLAGGVTQYF; v_call: TRBV7-2; j_call: TRBJ2-5
cdr3_aa: CASSLSSHGELFF; v_call: TRBV7-7; j_call: TRBJ2-2
cdr3_aa: CASSLQVSYNSPLHF; v_call: TRBV19; j_call: TRBJ1-6
cdr3_aa: CASRAGAYNEQFF; v_call: TRBV6-1; j_call: TRBJ2-1
cdr3_aa: CASSLRGMNTEAFF; v_call: TRBV27; j_call: TRBJ1-1
cdr3_aa: CASSGGGQGYEQYF; v_call: TRBV2; j_call: TRBJ2-7
cdr3_aa: CASSLWAGDTQYF; v_call: TRBV7-9; j_call: TRBJ2-3
cdr3_aa: CATSEGGLYEQYF; v_call: TRBV15; j_call: TRBJ2-7
cdr3_aa: CASSWGQSYGYTF; v_call: TRBV5-4; j_call: TRBJ1-2
cdr3_aa: CASSSGLLSSGNTIYF; v_call: TRBV7-2; j_call: TRBJ1-3
cdr3_aa: CAWRTPGQGDLNYGYTF; v_call: TRBV30; j_call: TRBJ1-2
cdr3_aa: CASSLGLSDSETQYF; v_call: TRBV7-3; j_call: TRBJ2-5
cdr3_aa: CASSLAGQGANGYTF; v_call: TRBV5-1; j_call: TRBJ1-2
cdr3_aa: CASSSASSFDEQYF; v_call: TRBV5-1; j_call: TRBJ2-7
cdr3_aa: CASRKLIQGNSNQPQHF; v_call: TRBV19; j_call: TRBJ1-5
cdr3_aa: CASSLNLFGGLKNTEAFF; v_call: TRBV7-8; j_call: TRBJ1-1
cdr3_aa: CSVKGTSGHNEQFF; v_call: TRBV29-1; j_call: TRBJ2-1
cdr3_aa: CASSLRTGGSDEQYF; v_call: TRBV5-1; j_call: TRBJ2-7
cdr3_aa: CASRLSHTPGEQFF; v_call: TRBV7-2; j_call: TRBJ2-1
cdr3_aa: CASSHLVLAGTVYEQYF; v_call: TRBV28; j_call: TRBJ2-7
cdr3_aa: CASSPPPGYNSPLHF; v_call: TRBV18; j_call: TRBJ1-6
cdr3_aa: CASRPGQGAFGEQYF; v_call: TRBV7-2; j_call: TRBJ2-7
cdr3_aa: CAGSRTFPDTQYF; v_call: TRBV28; j_call: TRBJ2-3